This T cell receptor beta chain was captured by sequencing in a study of T-cell memory formation after mild COVID-19. Regarding this clonotype: Its antigen remains unidentified.

From the 5' RACE reads, TCRdb called clonotypes with MiXCR, one entry per CDR3 protein. The sample consists of about 360,000 distinct CDR3 sequences, 13% to 15% of them appearing once. The CDR3 is 16 amino acids. V was pared by 4 bases and J by 9 bases, with 12 bases of the junction left unmatched. Germline V gives CDR1 LGHNA, CDR2 YSLEER. Study observations and caveats: Clones that shrank (day 15 to 85) were balanced CD4/CD8, whereas later expanders leaned CD4+.

This sequence originates from a man between 18 and 29 years old who had mild COVID-19 (a few samples of this study predate the infection). Cell type and time point are not known. V usage is TRBV4-3 and J usage is TRBJ2-4; 10 bases line up with TRBD1. Specimen: PBMCs or a T cell subset sorted from them (not recorded which). The CDR3 DNA reads TGCGCCAGCAGCCCGGGGACAGGGGACGGGGAGGGCATTCAGTACTTC. Protein product: CASSPGTGDGEGIQYF.